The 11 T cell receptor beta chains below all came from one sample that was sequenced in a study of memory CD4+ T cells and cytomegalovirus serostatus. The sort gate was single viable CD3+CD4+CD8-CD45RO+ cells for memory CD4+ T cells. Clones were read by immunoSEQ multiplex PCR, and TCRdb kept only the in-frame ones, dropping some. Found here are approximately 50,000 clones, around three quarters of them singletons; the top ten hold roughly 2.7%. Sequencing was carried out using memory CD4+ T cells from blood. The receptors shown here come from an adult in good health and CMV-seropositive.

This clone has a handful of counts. CDR3 sequence: CASSWTLQETQYF. In DNA form, the CDR3 reads TGTGCCAGCAGCTGGACCCTCCAAGAGACCCAGTACTTC. The J gene is TRBJ2-5, the V gene TRBV7-2, with D unclear. The CDR3 is made up of 13 amino acids. The germline CDR1 and CDR2 sequences are SGHTA and FQGNSA. The V end lost 4 bases, the J end lost 1 base, and 7 bases lay between the germline ends. The full variable domain, its missing parts supplied by reference TRBV7-2 and TRBJ2-5, is GAGVSQSPSNKVTEKGKDVELRCDPISGHTALYWYRQSLGQGLEFLIYFQGNSAPDKSGLPSDRFSAERTGGSVSTLTIQRTQQEDSAVYLCASSWTLQETQYFGPGTRLLVL.

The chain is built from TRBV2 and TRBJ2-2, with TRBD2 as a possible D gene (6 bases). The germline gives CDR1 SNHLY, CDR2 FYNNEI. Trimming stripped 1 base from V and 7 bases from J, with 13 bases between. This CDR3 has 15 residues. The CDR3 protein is CASSEVRGLGGELFF. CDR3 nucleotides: TGTGCCAGCAGTGAAGTGAGGGGACTGGGCGGGGAGCTGTTTTTT.

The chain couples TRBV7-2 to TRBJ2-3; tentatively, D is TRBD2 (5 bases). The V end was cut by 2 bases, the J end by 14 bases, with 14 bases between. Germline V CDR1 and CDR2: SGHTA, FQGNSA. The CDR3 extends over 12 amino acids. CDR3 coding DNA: TGTGCCAGCAGCTTATACGGCTCTAGCCCGTATTTT. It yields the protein CASSLYGSSPYF.

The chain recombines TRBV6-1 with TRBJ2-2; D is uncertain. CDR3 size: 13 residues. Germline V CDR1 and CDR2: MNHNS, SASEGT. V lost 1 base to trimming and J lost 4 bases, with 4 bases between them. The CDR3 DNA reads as TGTGCCAGCAGTGAAGGTTTCACCGGGGAGCTGTTTTTT. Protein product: CASSEGFTGELFF.

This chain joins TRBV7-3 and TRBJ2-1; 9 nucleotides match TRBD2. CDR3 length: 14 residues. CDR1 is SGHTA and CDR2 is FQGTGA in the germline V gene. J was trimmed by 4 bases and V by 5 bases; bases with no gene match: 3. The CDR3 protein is CASSRLAEYNEQFF. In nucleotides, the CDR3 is TGTGCCAGCAGCCGACTAGCGGAGTACAATGAGCAGTTCTTC.

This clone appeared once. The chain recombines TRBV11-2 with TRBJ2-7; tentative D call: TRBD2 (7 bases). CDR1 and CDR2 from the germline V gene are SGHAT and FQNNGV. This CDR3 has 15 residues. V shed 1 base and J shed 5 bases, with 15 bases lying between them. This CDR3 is CASSLAGGVMDEQYV. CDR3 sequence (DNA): TGTGCCAGCAGCTTAGCGGGGGGCGTAATGGACGAGCAGTACGTC.

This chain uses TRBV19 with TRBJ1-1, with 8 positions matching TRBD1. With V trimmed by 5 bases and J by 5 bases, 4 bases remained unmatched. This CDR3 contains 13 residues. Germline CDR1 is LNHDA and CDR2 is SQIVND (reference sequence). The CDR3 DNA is TGTGCCAGTAGTCAATACAGGGGGACTGAAGCTTTCTTT. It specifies CASSQYRGTEAFF.

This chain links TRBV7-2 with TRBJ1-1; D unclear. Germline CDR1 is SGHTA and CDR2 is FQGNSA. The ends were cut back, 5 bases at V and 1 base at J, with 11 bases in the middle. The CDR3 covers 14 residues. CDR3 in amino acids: CASSPRGANTEAFF. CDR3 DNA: TGTGCCAGCAGCCCTCGAGGAGCGAACACTGAAGCTTTCTTT.

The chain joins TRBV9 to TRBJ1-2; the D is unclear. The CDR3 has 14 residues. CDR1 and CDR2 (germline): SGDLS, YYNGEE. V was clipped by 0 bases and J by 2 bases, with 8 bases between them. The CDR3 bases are TGTGCCAGCAGCGTAGACCCAGGCAACTATGGCTACACCTTC. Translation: CASSVDPGNYGYTF.

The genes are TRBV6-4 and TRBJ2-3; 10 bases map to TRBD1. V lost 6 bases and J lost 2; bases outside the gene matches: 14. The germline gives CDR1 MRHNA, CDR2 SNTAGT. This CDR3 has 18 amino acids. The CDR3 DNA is TGTGCCAGCAGCAACTACTTAAGGGACAGGGGTTACACAGATACGCAGTATTTT. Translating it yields CASSNYLRDRGYTDTQYF.

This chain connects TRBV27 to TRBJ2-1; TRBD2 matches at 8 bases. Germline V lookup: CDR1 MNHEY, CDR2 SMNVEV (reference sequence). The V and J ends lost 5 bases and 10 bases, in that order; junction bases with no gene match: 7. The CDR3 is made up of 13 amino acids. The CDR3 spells CASSQRSGSEQFF. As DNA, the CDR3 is TGTGCCAGCAGTCAAAGAAGCGGGAGCGAGCAGTTCTTC.